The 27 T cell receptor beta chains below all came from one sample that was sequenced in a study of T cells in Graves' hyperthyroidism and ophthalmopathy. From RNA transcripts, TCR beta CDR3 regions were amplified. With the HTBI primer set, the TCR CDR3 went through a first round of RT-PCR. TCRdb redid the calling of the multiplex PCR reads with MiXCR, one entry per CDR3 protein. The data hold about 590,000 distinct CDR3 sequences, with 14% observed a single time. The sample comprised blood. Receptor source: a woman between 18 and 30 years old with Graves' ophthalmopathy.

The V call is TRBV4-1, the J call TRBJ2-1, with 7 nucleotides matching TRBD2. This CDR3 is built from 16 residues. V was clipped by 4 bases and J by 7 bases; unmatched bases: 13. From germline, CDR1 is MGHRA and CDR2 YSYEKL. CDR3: CASSPAGTSLRNEQFF. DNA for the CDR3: TGCGCCAGCAGCCCAGCGGGGACGTCCTTGAGGAATGAGCAGTTCTTC.

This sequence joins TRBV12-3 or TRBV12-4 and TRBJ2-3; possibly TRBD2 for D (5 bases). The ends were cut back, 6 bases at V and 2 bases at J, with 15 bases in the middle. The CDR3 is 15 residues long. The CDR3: CASRPRTGPTDTQYF. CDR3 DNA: TGTGCCAGCAGACCCCGGACTGGCCCCACAGATACGCAGTATTTT.

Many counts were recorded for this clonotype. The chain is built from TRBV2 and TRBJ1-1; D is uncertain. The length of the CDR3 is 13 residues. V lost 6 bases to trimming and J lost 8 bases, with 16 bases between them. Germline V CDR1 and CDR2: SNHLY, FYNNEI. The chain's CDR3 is CASSHGPGQEAFF. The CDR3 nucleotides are TGTGCCAGCAGCCATGGTCCGGGCCAGGAAGCTTTCTTT.

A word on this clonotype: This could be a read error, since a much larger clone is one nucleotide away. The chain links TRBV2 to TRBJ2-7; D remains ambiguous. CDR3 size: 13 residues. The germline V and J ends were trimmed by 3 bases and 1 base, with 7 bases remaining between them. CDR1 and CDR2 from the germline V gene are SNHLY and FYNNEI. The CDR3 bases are TGTGCCAGCAGTGAGGCCCCATCCTACGAGCAGTACTTC. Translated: CASSEAPSYEQYF.

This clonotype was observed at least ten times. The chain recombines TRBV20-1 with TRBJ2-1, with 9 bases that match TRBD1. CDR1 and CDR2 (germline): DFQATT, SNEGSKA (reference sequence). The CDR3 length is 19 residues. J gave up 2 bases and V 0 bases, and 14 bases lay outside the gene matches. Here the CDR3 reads CSARDQATGGARTYNEQFF. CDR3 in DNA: TGCAGTGCTAGAGATCAAGCGACAGGGGGGGCGAGAACCTACAATGAGCAGTTCTTC.

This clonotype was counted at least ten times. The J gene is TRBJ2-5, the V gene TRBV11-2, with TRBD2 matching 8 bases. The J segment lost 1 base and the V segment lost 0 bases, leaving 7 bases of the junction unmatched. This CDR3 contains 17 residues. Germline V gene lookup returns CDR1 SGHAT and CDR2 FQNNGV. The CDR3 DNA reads TGTGCCAGCAGCTTAGATCGGACTAGCCCGGGCCAAGAGACCCAGTACTTC. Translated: CASSLDRTSPGQETQYF.

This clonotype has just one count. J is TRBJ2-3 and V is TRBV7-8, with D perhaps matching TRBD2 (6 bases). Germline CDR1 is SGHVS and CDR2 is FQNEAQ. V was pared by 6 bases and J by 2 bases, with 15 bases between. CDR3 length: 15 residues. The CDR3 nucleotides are TGTGCCAGCAGGGAGAAGGCGGGGTTCACAGATACGCAGTATTTT. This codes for CASREKAGFTDTQYF. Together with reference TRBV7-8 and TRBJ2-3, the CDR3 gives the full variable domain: GAGVSQSPRYKVAKRGQDVALRCDPISGHVSLFWYQQALGQGPEFLTYFQNEAQLDKSGLPSDRFFAERPEGSVSTLKIQRTQQEDSAVYLCASREKAGFTDTQYFGPGTRLTVL.

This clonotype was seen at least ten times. The CDR3 loop is CSASPHTGDTSPLLYYNEQFF. DNA for the CDR3: TGCAGTGCTAGTCCTCATACGGGGGACACTAGCCCGCTCCTCTACTACAATGAGCAGTTCTTC. V and J are TRBV20-1 and TRBJ2-1; D may be TRBD1 or TRBD2 (6 bases each). The V and J ends lost 3 bases and 3 bases respectively, with 33 bases between them. CDR1 and CDR2 (germline): DFQATT, SNEGSKA (reference sequence). This CDR3 region has 21 residues.

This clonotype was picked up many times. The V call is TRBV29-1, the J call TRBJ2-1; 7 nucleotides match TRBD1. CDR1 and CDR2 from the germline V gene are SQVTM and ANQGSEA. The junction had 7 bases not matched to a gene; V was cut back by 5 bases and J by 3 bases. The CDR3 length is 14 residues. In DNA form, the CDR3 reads TGCAGCGTTACCCCGGGACAGTACTACAATGAGCAGTTCTTC. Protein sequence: CSVTPGQYYNEQFF.

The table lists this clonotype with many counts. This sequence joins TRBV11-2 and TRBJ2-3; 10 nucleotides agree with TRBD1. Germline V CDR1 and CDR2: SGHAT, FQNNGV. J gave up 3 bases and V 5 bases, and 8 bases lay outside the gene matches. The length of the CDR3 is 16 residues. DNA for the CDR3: TGTGCCAGCAGCCAACGCGTGGACAGGGGGACAGATACGCAGTATTTT. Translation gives CASSQRVDRGTDTQYF. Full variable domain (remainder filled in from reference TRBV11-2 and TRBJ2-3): EAGVAQSPRYKIIEKRQSVAFWCNPISGHATLYWYQQILGQGPKLLIQFQNNGVVDDSQLPKDRFSAERLKGVDSTLKIQPAKLEDSAVYLCASSQRVDRGTDTQYFGPGTRLTVL.

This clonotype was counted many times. The chain's CDR3 is CASSQGAHTGGYTF. The CDR3 nucleotides are TGTGCCAGTAGCCAGGGGGCGCACACTGGGGGCTACACCTTC. The chain recombines TRBV19 with TRBJ1-2; 8 positions match TRBD1. Trimming at V came to 6 bases and at J to 8 bases, leaving 11 bases not matched to a gene. This CDR3 is built from 14 residues. The germline V gene has CDR1 LNHDA and CDR2 SQIVND (reference sequence).

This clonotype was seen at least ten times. DNA for the CDR3: TGTGCCAGCAGTGGGAGAGCTTATGAGCAGTTCTTC. This encodes CASSGRAYEQFF. The chain uses TRBV6-2 or TRBV6-3 and TRBJ2-1; the D gene is possibly TRBD2 (5 bases). The CDR3 totals 12 residues. V lost 5 bases and J lost 8, with 10 bases in between. From germline, CDR1 is MNHEY and CDR2 SVGEGT.

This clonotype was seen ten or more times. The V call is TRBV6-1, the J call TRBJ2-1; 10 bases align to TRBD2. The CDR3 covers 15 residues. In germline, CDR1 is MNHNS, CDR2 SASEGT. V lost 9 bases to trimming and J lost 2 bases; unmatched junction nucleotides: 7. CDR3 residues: CASGSGRWTYNEQFF. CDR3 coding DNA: TGTGCCAGTGGTAGCGGGAGGTGGACCTACAATGAGCAGTTCTTC.

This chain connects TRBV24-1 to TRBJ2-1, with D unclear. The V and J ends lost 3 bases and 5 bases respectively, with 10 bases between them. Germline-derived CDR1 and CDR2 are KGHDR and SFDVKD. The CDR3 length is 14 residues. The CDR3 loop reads CATSDIGRNNEQFF. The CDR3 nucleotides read TGTGCCACCAGTGATATCGGAAGGAACAATGAGCAGTTCTTC.

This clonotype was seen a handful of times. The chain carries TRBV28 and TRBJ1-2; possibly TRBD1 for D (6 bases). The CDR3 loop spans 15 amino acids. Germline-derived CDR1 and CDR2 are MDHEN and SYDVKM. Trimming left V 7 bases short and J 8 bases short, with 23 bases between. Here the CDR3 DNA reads TGTGCCAGCACCCTAGATATTACAGGGATGCGAGGCTACACCTTC. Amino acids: CASTLDITGMRGYTF.

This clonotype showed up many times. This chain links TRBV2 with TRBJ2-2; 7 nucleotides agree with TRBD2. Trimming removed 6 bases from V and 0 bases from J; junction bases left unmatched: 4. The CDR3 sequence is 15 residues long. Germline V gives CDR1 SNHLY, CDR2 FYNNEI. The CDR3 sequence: CASRAGRANTGELFF. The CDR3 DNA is TGTGCCAGCAGGGCAGGGAGGGCGAACACCGGGGAGCTGTTTTTT.

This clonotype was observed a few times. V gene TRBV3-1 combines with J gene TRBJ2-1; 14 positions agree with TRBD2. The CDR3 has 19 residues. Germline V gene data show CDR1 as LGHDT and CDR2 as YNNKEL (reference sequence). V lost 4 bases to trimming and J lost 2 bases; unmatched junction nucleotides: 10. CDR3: CASSLDRPGLAGAYNEQFF. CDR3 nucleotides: TGTGCCAGCAGCCTGGACAGGCCGGGACTAGCGGGAGCCTACAATGAGCAGTTCTTC.

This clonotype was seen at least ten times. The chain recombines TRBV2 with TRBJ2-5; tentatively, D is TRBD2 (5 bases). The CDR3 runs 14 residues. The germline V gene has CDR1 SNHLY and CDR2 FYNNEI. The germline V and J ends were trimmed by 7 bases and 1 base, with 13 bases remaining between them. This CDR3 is CASTQARGQETQYF. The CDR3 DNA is TGTGCCAGCACCCAAGCTCGGGGCCAAGAGACCCAGTACTTC.

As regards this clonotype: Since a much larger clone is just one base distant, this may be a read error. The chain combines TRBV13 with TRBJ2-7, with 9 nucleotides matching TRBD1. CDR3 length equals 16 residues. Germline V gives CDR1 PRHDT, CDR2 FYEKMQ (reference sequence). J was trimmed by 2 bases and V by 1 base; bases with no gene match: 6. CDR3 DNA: TGTGCCAGCAGCTTAGCCGGACAGGGGAGCCCCTACGAGCAGTACTTC. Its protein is CASSLAGQGSPYEQYF.

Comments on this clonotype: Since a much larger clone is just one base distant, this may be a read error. CDR3 sequence reads: CASSLDREGNEQFF. CDR3 bases: TGTGCCAGCAGCTTAGATAGGGAGGGGAATGAGCAGTTCTTC. The chain links TRBV7-2 to TRBJ2-1; 7 positions agree with TRBD2. V lost 1 base, J lost 7 bases, and 4 bases stayed unmatched. This CDR3 has 14 amino acids. The germline gives CDR1 SGHTA, CDR2 FQGNSA. The whole variable domain, filled in from reference TRBV7-2 and TRBJ2-1, reads GAGVSQSPSNKVTEKGKDVELRCDPISGHTALYWYRQSLGQGLEFLIYFQGNSAPDKSGLPSDRFSAERTGGSVSTLTIQRTQQEDSAVYLCASSLDREGNEQFFGPGTRLTVL.

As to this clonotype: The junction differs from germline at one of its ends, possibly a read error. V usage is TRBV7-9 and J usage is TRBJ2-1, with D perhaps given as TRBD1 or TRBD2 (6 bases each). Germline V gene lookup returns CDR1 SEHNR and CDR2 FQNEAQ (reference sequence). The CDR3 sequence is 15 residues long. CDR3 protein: CAGSLSRGPGDEQFF. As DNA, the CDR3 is TGTGCCGGCAGCTTATCCCGGGGGCCGGGCGATGAGCAGTTCTTC.

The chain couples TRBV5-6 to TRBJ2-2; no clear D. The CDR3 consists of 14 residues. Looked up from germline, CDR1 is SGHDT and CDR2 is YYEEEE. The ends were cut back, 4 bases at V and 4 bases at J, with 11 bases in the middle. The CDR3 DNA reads TGTGCCAGCAGCCCGGAAGGGTCCACCGGGGAGCTGTTTTTT. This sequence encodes CASSPEGSTGELFF.

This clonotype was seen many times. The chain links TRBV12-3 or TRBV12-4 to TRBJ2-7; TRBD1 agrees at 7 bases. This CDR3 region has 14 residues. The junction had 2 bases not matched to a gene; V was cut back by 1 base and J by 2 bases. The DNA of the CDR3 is TGTGCCAGCAGTTTAGTCCAGGGGGCCTACGAGCAGTACTTC. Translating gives CASSLVQGAYEQYF.

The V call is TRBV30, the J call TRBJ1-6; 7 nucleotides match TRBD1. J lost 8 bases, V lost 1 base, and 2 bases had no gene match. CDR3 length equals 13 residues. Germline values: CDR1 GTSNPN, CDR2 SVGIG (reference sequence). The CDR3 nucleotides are TGTGCCTGGAGTGGGCAGGGGGATTCACCCCTCCACTTT. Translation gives CAWSGQGDSPLHF.

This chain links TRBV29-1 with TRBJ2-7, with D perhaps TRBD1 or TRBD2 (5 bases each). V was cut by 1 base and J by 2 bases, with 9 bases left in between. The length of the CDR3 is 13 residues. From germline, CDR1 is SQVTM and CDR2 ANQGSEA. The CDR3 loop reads CSVEGGKAYEQYF. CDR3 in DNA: TGCAGCGTTGAAGGGGGGAAGGCCTACGAGCAGTACTTC.

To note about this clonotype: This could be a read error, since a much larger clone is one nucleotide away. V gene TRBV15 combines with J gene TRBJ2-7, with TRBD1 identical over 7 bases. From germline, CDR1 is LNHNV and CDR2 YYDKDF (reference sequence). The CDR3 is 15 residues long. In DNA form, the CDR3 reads TGTGCCACCAGCAGAGAACGGGACAGTACCTACGAGCAGTGCTTC. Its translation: CATSRERDSTYEQCF.

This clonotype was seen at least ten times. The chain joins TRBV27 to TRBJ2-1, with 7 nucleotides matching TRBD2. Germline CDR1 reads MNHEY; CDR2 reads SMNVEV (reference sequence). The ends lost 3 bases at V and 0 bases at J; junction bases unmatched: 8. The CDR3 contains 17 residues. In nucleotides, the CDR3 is TGTGCCAGCAGTTTTGGGGCTAGCGGATTCTCCTACAATGAGCAGTTCTTC. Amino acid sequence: CASSFGASGFSYNEQFF.